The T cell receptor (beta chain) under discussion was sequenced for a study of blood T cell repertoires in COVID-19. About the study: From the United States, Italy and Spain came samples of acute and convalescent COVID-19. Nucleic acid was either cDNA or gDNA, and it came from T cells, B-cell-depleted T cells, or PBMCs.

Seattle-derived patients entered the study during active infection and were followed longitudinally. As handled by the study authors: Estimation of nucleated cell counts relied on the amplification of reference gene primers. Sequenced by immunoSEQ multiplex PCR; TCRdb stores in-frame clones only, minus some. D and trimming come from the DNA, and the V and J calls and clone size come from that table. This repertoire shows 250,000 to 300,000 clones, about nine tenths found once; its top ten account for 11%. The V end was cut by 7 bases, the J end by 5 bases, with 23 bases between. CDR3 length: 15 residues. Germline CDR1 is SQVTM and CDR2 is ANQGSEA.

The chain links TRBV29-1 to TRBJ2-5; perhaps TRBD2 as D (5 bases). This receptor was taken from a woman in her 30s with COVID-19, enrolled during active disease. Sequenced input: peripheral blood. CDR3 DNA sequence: TGCAGCGCCCGTCCTCGAGGTTCGGGGAAGGAGACCCAGTACTTC. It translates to CSARPRGSGKETQYF.